This TCR beta chain was captured in a study of blood T cell repertoires in COVID-19. Trimming took 8 bases from V and 8 from J; bases not matched to a gene: 8. Germline V gives CDR1 PRHDT, CDR2 FYEKMQ (reference sequence). The CDR3 totals 14 residues. Repertoires were generated with immunoSEQ multiplex PCR, while TCRdb's copy carries only in-frame clones and drops some. This table has around 200,000 clones, approximately 84% appearing once. The sequence was collected from a woman over 75 with acute or convalescent COVID-19. Material: peripheral blood. J is TRBJ2-1 and V is TRBV13, with 11 bases lining up with TRBD1. CDR3 sequence reads: CASVRTGGIYEQFF. CDR3 DNA sequence: TGTGCCAGCGTCCGGACAGGGGGCATCTATGAGCAGTTCTTC.